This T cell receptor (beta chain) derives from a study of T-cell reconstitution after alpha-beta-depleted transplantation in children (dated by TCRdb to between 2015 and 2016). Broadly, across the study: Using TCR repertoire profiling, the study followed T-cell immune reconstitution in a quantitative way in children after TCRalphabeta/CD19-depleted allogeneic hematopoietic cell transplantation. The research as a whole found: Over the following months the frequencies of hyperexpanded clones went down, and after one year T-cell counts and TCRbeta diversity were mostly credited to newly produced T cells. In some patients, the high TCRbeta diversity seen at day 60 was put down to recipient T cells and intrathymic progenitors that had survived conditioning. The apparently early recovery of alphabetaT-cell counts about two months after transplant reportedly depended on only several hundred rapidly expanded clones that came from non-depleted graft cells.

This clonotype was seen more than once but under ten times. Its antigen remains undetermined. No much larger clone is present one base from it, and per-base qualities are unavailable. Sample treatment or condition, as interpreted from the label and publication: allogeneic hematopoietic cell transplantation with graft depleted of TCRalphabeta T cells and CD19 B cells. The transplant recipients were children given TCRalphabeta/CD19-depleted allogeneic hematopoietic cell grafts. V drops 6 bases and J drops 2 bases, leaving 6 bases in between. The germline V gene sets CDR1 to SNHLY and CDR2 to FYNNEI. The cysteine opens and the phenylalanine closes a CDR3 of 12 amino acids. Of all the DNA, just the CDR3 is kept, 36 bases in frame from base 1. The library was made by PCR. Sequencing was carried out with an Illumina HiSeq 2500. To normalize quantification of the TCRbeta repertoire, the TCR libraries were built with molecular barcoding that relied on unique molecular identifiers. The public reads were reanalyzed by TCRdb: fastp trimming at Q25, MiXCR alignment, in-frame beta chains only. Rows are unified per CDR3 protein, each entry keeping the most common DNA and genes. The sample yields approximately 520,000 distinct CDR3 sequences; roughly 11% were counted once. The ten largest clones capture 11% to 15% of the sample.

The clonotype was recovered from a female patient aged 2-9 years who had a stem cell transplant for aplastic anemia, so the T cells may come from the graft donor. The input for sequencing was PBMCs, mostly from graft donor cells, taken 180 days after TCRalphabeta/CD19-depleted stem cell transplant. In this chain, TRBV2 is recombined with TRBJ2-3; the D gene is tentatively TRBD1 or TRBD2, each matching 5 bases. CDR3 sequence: CASRGVTDTQYF. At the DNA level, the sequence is TGTGCCAGCAGGGGGGTCACAGATACGCAGTATTTT.